This T cell receptor beta chain stems from a study of Ad26.COV2.S vaccination and SARS-CoV-2 variants. In its sample, this clone was seen once. Antigen: not known. Only in-frame clones appear in the TCRdb table, and some are missing; sequencing was by immunoSEQ multiplex PCR. The data contain about 350,000 clones, roughly 91% of them singletons. Specified treatment: some 20 received Ad26.COV2.S at low or high dose, single or two shots; 5 received placebo; per-sample allocation not given. Material that was analyzed had been drawn on day 63 after the first vaccine or placebo injection. The germline V gene has CDR1 LGHNT and CDR2 FRNRAP. Trimming left V 6 bases short and J 7 bases short, with 12 bases between. The length of the CDR3 is 13 residues. The study, taken as a whole, reports: Placebo recipients and vaccine recipients were similar in non-spike TCR breadth. Breadth, reportedly substantial, characterized the spike-specific CD8+ and CD4+ T cell responses after vaccination.

The source of this sequence is a person aged 18-65 years who received the Ad26.COV2.S COVID-19 vaccine or a placebo. This chain connects TRBV12-5 to TRBJ2-2; the D gene is possibly TRBD1 (6 bases). This specimen consisted of peripheral blood, obtained in a trial of Ad26.COV2.S vaccine versus placebo. CDR3 sequence: CASGVLGGGELFF. DNA for the CDR3: TGTGCTAGTGGAGTCTTAGGGGGCGGGGAGCTGTTTTTT.